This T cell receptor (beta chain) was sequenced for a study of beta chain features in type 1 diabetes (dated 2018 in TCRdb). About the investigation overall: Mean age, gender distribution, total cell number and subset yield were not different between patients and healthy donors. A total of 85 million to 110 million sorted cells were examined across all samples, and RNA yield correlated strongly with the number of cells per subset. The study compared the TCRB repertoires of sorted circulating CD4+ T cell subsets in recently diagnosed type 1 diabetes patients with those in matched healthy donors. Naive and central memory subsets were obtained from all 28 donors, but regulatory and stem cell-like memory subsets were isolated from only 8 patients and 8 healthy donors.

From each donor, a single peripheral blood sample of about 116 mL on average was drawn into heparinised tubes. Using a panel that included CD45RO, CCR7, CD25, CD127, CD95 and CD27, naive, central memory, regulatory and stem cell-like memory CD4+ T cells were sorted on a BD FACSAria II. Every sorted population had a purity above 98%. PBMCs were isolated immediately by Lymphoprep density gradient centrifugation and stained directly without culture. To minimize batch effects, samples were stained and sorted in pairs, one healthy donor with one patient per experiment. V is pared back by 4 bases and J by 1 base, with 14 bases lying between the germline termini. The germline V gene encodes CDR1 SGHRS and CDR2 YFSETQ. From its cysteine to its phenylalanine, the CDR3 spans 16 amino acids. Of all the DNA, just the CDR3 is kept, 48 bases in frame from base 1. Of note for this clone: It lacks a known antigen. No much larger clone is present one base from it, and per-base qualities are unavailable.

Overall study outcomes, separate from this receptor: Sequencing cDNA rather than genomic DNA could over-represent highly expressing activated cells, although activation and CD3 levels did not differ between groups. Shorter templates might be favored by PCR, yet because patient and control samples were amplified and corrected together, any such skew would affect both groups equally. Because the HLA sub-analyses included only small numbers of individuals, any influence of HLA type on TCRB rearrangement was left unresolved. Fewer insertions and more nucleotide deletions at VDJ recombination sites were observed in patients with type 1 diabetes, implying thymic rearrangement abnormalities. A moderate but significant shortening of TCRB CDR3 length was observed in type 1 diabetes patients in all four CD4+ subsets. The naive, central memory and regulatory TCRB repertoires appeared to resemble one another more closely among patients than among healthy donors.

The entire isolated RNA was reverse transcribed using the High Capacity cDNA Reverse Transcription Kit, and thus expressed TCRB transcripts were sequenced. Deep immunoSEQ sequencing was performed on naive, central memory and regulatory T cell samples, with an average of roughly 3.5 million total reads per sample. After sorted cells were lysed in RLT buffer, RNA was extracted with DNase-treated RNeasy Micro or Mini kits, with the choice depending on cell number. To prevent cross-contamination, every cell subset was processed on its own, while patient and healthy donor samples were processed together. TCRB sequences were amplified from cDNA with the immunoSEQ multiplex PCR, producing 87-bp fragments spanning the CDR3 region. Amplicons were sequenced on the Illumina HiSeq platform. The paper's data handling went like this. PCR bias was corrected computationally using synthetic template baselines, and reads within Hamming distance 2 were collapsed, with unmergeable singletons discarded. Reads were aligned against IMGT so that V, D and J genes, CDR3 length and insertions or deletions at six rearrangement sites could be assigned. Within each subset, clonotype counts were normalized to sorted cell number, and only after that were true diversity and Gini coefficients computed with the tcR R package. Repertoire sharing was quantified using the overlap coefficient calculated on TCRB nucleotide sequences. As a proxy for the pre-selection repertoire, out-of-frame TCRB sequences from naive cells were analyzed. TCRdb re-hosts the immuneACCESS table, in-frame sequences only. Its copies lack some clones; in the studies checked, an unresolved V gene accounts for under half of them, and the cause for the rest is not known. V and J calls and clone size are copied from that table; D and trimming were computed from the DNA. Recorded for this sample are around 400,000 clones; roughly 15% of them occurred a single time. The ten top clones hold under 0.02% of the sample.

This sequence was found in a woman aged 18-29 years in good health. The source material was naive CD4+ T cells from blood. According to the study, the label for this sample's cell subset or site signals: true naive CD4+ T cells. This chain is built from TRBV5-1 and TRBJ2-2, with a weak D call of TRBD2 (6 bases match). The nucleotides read TGCGCCAGCAGCCGGGACTCCCGGATGAACACCGGGGAGCTGTTTTTT. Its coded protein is CASSRDSRMNTGELFF.